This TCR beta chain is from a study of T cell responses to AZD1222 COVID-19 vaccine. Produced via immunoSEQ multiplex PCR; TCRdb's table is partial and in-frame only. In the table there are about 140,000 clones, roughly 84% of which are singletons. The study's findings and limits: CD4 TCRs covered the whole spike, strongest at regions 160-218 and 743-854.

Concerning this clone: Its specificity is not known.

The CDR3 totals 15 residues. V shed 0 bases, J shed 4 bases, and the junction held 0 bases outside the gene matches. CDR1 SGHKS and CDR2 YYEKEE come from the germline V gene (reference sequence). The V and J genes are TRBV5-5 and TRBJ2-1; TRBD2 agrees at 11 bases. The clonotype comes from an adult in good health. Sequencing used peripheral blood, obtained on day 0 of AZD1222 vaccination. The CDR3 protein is CASSLGLAGYNEQFF. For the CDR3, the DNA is TGTGCCAGCAGCTTGGGACTAGCGGGGTACAATGAGCAGTTCTTC.